These T cell receptor beta chains were read from a single sample in a study of control samples from healthy donors and cancer patients. The table came from immunoSEQ multiplex PCR; TCRdb's copy has only in-frame clones and leaves some out. The sample includes 60,000 to 95,000 clones, around 90% of them seen just once. The sample comprised PBMCs. The source is a woman between 45 and 60 years old with colorectal cancer. CDR3s include the opening cysteine and the closing phenylalanine or tryptophan. Each record gives: V gene, J gene, CDR3 protein.

>TRBV18|TRBJ1-3
CASSPQRAVAGNTIYF
>TRBV5-6|TRBJ1-2
CASSQGAVYGYTF
>TRBV29-1|TRBJ2-1
CSVVPDSYNEQFF
>TRBV3-1/TRBV3-2|TRBJ1-1
CASSVGVGTEAFF
>TRBV28|TRBJ1-2
CASRTSWTGDSGYTF
>TRBV19|TRBJ1-5
CASKIRNQPQHF
>TRBV28|TRBJ2-5
CASSLRVGETQYF
>TRBV9|TRBJ1-6
CASSVSGTTDSPLHF
>TRBV7-2|TRBJ2-3
CASSPSGPQVADTQYF
>TRBV6-2/TRBV6-3|TRBJ2-1
CASSFIQGSAYNEQFF
>TRBV5-8|TRBJ1-2
CASSPYRGTGNYGYTF
>TRBV2|TRBJ1-1
CASKDRTVYAEAFF
>TRBV19|TRBJ2-2
CASSRASDTGELFF
>TRBV6-4|TRBJ2-1
CASSVLAGGGNEQFF
>TRBV9|TRBJ2-2
CASSPRVPTGELFF
>TRBV6-1|TRBJ1-1
CASSDLGFGAEAFF
>TRBV4-3|TRBJ1-1
CASSQGTVEAFF
>TRBV12-3/TRBV12-4|TRBJ2-5
CASSFTGEETQYF
>TRBV5-1|TRBJ1-1
CASSLQANGGTEAFF
>TRBV19|TRBJ2-2
CASSIGLGRKATGELFF
>TRBV2|TRBJ2-2
CAILPGSTGELFF
>TRBV3-1/TRBV3-2|TRBJ2-2
CASSQTASGFTGELFF
>TRBV6-2/TRBV6-3|TRBJ1-2
CASSARQGNYGYTF
>TRBV6-5|TRBJ1-6
CASSFGTPDNSPLHF
>TRBV18|TRBJ1-2
CASSPKKAGQGNYGYTF
>TRBV6-1|TRBJ1-5
CASSENGYQPQHF
>TRBV30|TRBJ2-5
CAWSVPGGGAETQYF
>TRBV7-9|TRBJ2-1
CASSLVGSSYNEQFF
>TRBV18|TRBJ1-2
CASSPPGGFEYGYTF
>TRBV18|TRBJ1-2
CASSPSEGKAWYGYTF
>TRBV10-1|TRBJ2-1
CASSDQGYGYNEQFF
>TRBV3-1/TRBV3-2|TRBJ2-5
CASSQWTGEGETQYF
>TRBV5-1|TRBJ1-5
CASSLWGGESQPQHF
>TRBV30|TRBJ2-2
CAWSGAGNTGELFF
>TRBV5-1|TRBJ2-2
CASSPQPAGGNTGELFF
>TRBV4-3|TRBJ2-2
CASSQEVGGAGGNTGELFF
>TRBV7-2|TRBJ1-1
CASTLSGDTEAFF
>TRBV12-5|TRBJ1-5
CASGKTENSNQPQHF
>TRBV7-2|TRBJ2-3
CARIYGDTQYF
>TRBV3-1/TRBV3-2|TRBJ1-4
CASSLPGQGIEKLFF
>TRBV15|TRBJ2-5
CATSRVAAGTQYF